A single sample gave rise to the 10 T cell receptor beta chains below, sequenced in a study of Graves' ophthalmopathy and Graves' hyperthyroidism. The sequenced template was RNA, covering the TCR beta CDR3 region. The library came from an HTBI-primed first-round RT-PCR and a second-round multiplex PCR. TCRdb ran MiXCR on the multiplex PCR reads and lists one entry per CDR3 protein. The sample consists of over a million distinct CDR3 sequences, less than 45% of them appearing once. The specimen sequenced was peripheral blood or thyroid tissue (not recorded which). Every receptor here comes from an adult man with Graves' hyperthyroidism.

In this sample, this clonotype turned up once. It is unclear where the CDR3 begins or ends on the DNA, so no DNA is shown, and the CDR3 is as TCRdb lists it. The V gene is TRBV25-1, the J gene TRBJ1-2; TRBD1, the D gene given by the table, was not confirmed from the DNA. Germline CDR1 reads MGHDK; CDR2 reads SYGVNS. Inclusive of both ends, the CDR3 amounts to 16 amino acids. The CDR3 here is CACSARDPDREYGYTF.

As regards this clonotype: It may be a read error: a sequence one base away is much more abundant. V is TRBV5-1 and J is TRBJ2-7; TRBD1 agrees at 8 bases. Germline lookup yields CDR1 SGHRS and CDR2 YFSETQ. This CDR3 is built from 15 residues. V trimming: 2 bases; J trimming: 0 bases; junction bases outside the gene matches: 4. The CDR3, as DNA: TGCGCCAGCAGCTTCGGACAGGGACTCTCCTACGAGCAGTACTTC. It encodes CASSFGQGLSYEQYF.

As concerns this clonotype: This CDR3 fails to terminate in the conserved phenylalanine or tryptophan, so it likely reflects a read error. The DNA is left out, because the CDR3 cannot be placed on it with certainty; the CDR3 is given as TCRdb lists it. The chain has TRBV7-2 and TRBJ2-2; TRBD1 reflects the table's D call only, with no check against the DNA. The germline V gene has CDR1 SGHTA and CDR2 FQGNSA. A total of 14 residues make up the CDR3, ends included. CDR3 region: CASSSRDSAGTGFS.

This clonotype was observed at least ten times. V gene TRBV2 combines with J gene TRBJ2-6; no definite D call. CDR1 and CDR2 (germline): SNHLY, FYNNEI. This CDR3 has 14 amino acids. Trimming cost V 3 bases and J 0 bases, with 3 bases left between them. CDR3 residues: CASSDNSGANVLTF. The CDR3, as DNA: TGTGCCAGCAGTGACAACTCTGGGGCCAACGTCCTGACTTTC.

There are many counts of this clonotype. The chain combines TRBV5-6 with TRBJ2-7; 13 bases line up with TRBD2. This CDR3 has 15 residues. After removal of 5 bases from V and 5 bases from J, the junction contained 7 bases not matched to a gene. CDR1 SGHDT and CDR2 YYEEEE come from the germline V gene. The CDR3 bases are TGTGCCAGCAGTCAACTAGCGGGAGGGAGGAACGAGCAGTACTTC. Translated: CASSQLAGGRNEQYF.

This clonotype came up once. This chain uses TRBV7-8 with TRBJ2-5; D is perhaps TRBD2 (6 bases). The CDR3 is 14 residues long. Germline assignment: CDR1 SGHVS and CDR2 FQNEAQ. The germline V and J ends were trimmed by 7 bases and 4 bases, with 16 bases remaining between them. In nucleotides, the CDR3 is TGTGCCAGCAACCTTCCGGGAGAGCGAGAGACCCAGTACTTC. It is translated as CASNLPGERETQYF.

The chain has TRBV2 and TRBJ1-3; D ambiguous. Germline V gene sequence: CDR1 SNHLY, CDR2 FYNNEI. V was shortened by 3 bases and J by 0 bases, with 6 bases between the two germline ends. The CDR3 contains 14 residues. CDR3 sequence (DNA): TGTGCCAGCAGTGATCATAGCTCTGGAAACACCATATATTTT. Its protein product is CASSDHSSGNTIYF.

The rearrangement links TRBV6-5 to TRBJ2-7; TRBD2 aligns across 11 bases. The CDR3 sequence is 16 residues long. Per the germline V gene, CDR1 is MNHEY and CDR2 is SVGAGI. Trimming removed 0 bases from V and 3 bases from J; junction bases left unmatched: 4. The CDR3 coding sequence is TGTGCCAGCAGTTACTCGAGTAGCGGGGGGGTCTACGAGCAGTACTTC. As protein: CASSYSSSGGVYEQYF.

V gene TRBV10-2 combines with J gene TRBJ2-5; TRBD1 matches at 10 bases. CDR3 length: 13 amino acids. J gave up 8 bases and V 8 bases, and 8 bases lay outside the gene matches. Germline CDR1 and CDR2: WSHSY and SAAADI. CDR3 nucleotide sequence: TGCGCCAGCGGGACAGGGGCCTCTCAAACCCAGTACTTC. Its translation: CASGTGASQTQYF.

In its sample, this clonotype was seen many times. The chain uses TRBV7-6 and TRBJ2-5, with 7 nucleotides matching TRBD2. Germline-derived CDR1 and CDR2 are SGHVS and FNYEAQ. V lost 1 base and J lost 5; bases outside the gene matches: 7. The CDR3 sequence is 15 residues long. Here the CDR3 DNA reads TGTGCCAGCAGCTTAGGTGGCGGGAGTGGTGAGACCCAGTACTTC. It codes for CASSLGGGSGETQYF.